Listed below are T cell receptor beta chains from one sample, sequenced in a study of brain metastases from non-small cell lung cancer. Here immunoSEQ multiplex PCR was the method, and the copy in TCRdb shows in-frame clones only, minus some. The sample shows roughly 3,000 clones, under 80% of them seen only once. Sequencing input: primary lung tumor tissue. Receptor source: a donor at least 40 years old with non-small cell lung cancer. Each CDR3 is given with its conserved first and last residue. Each record gives: clone size, J gene, D gene, V gene, CDR3 protein, CDR3 DNA. D genes are given only for firm matches. The size field is filled for only some rows; it gives once, few, many or a size class.

once | TRBJ2-3 | . | TRBV20-1 | CSAVGTDTQYF | TGCAGTGCAGTAGGCACAGATACGCAGTATTTT
few | TRBJ1-6 | TRBD1 | TRBV14 | CASSRKMGAGQVNSPLHF | TGTGCCAGCAGCCGCAAGATGGGAGCGGGACAGGTTAATTCACCCCTCCACTTT
. | TRBJ2-7 | TRBD1 | TRBV9 | CASSVDRQGLVEQYF | TGTGCCAGCAGCGTAGATAGACAGGGGTTGGTCGAGCAGTACTTC
. | TRBJ1-5 | . | TRBV6-2/TRBV6-3 | CASSGSFNQPQHF | TGTGCCAGCAGCGGTTCCTTTAATCAGCCCCAGCATTTT
. | TRBJ2-7 | . | TRBV19 | CATGGLNEQYF | TGTGCCACCGGGGGCCTGAACGAGCAGTACTTC
. | TRBJ1-6 | TRBD1 | TRBV6-6 | CASTPPGGNSPLHF | TGTGCCAGCACCCCACCAGGGGGCAACTCACCCCTCCACTTT
. | TRBJ1-4 | . | TRBV5-4 | CASSLGGGTNEKLFF | TGTGCCAGCAGCTTGGGCGGGGGGACTAATGAAAAACTGTTTTTT
. | TRBJ1-5 | . | TRBV18 | CASSPPGGLGNQPQHF | TGTGCCAGCTCACCACCGGGGGGCTTGGGCAATCAGCCCCAGCATTTT
. | TRBJ2-1 | . | TRBV12-5 | CASGFSPSSYNEQFF | TGTGCTAGTGGTTTTTCCCCGAGCTCCTACAATGAGCAGTTCTTC
. | TRBJ2-5 | . | TRBV4-1 | CASSQDRIPRETQYF | TGCGCCAGCAGCCAGGACCGAATTCCTCGCGAGACCCAGTACTTC
. | TRBJ2-5 | . | TRBV5-4 | CANSPQGRRQETQYF | TGTGCCAACAGCCCGCAAGGTCGGAGGCAAGAGACCCAGTACTTC
. | TRBJ1-5 | . | TRBV27 | CASSPYQGYNQPQHF | TGTGCCAGCAGTCCATACCAGGGTTACAATCAGCCCCAACATTTT
. | TRBJ2-7 | . | TRBV5-6 | CASSFGGAEQYF | TGTGCCAGCAGCTTCGGAGGCGCCGAGCAGTACTTC
. | TRBJ2-3 | TRBD1 | TRBV4-1 | CASSQRDRSTDTQYF | TGCGCCAGCAGCCAACGGGACAGGAGCACAGATACGCAGTATTTT
. | TRBJ1-4 | TRBD1 | TRBV3-1/TRBV3-2 | CASSHGDSLGKLFF | TGTGCCAGCAGCCATGGGGACAGTCTCGGAAAACTGTTTTTT
. | TRBJ2-7 | . | TRBV6-5 | CASGLGVYEQYF | TGTGCCAGCGGATTGGGAGTCTACGAGCAGTACTTC
. | TRBJ1-1 | . | TRBV7-9 | CASSLRRSEAFF | TGTGCCAGCAGCCTCCGTCGTTCTGAAGCTTTCTTT
once | TRBJ2-7 | . | TRBV3-1/TRBV3-2 | CASSQDLGQNEQYF | TGTGCCAGCAGCCAAGATCTTGGGCAGAACGAGCAGTACTTC
. | TRBJ2-7 | . | TRBV12-3/TRBV12-4 | CASSSFTDEQYF | TGTGCCAGCAGTTCTTTCACCGACGAGCAGTACTTT